This T cell receptor (beta chain) was retrieved from a study of regulatory T cells in long-lasting Graves disease. Findings and limits, study-wide: A reduction in accuracy may have resulted from the small sample size.

Noted time point: newly diagnosed GD, antithyroid drugs for less than 3 months. Scientists built the TCR library using RNA that was extracted from PBMCs. Library construction for TCR beta used iRepertoire HTBI primers and Arm-PCR of CDR3 regions. One entry per CDR3 protein results from TCRdb running MiXCR on the multiplex PCR reads. The sample carries about 540,000 distinct CDR3 sequences, approximately 15% recorded once. This CDR3 is 15 amino acids long. Germline V gene lookup returns CDR1 SNHLY and CDR2 FYNNEI. The J segment lost 4 bases and the V segment lost 6 bases, leaving 8 bases of the junction unmatched. This clonotype has just one count. Its antigen is unknown. These data were likewise used in another study, on T cells in Graves' hyperthyroidism and ophthalmopathy.

The input for sequencing was peripheral blood mononuclear cells (PBMCs), taken at new diagnosis, from a patient treated with antithyroid drugs. The sequence was obtained from a man aged 25-45 years with Graves disease. V is TRBV2 and J is TRBJ2-7, with 11 bases matching TRBD2. CDR3 DNA: TGTGCCAGCAGGGATCCGGGACTAGCGGATTACGAGCAGTACTTC. It translates to CASRDPGLADYEQYF.